This T cell receptor beta chain is drawn from a study of tumor-infiltrating lymphocytes in primary liver carcinoma. Trimming removed 3 bases at V and 2 bases at J, with 13 bases between. Per the germline V gene, CDR1 is DFQATT and CDR2 is SNEGSKA (reference sequence). This CDR3 is built from 14 residues. Joint extraction of RNA and DNA used 20-30 mg of bulk tissue that was unsorted. From about 0.45 ug total RNA, TCR beta cDNA was generated with a primer in the constant region. Amplification in three nested multiplex PCR rounds with slightly modified ARM-PCR gave rise to TCR beta libraries. Rounds one and two of PCR, each of about 10 cycles, were primed with TRBV1-TRBV30 forward primers and a C-beta reverse primer. Using its own MiXCR run on the multiplex PCR reads, TCRdb lists one record per CDR3 protein. The sample consists of roughly 80,000 distinct CDR3 sequences, roughly 72% of them appearing once.

The chain uses TRBV20-1 and TRBJ2-5; D uncertain. This TCR came from a man aged 40-49 years with primary liver carcinoma and hepatitis B virus infection. Sequenced material: tumor-adjacent normal liver tissue. The DNA for the CDR3 is TGCAGTGCTAGTCCCGCAGTACTTCAAGAGACCCAGTACTTC. The encoded protein is CSASPAVLQETQYF.